The following is a TCR beta chain sequence with its context. These data come from a study of Ad26.COV2.S vaccination and SARS-CoV-2 variants. Repertoires were generated with immunoSEQ multiplex PCR, while TCRdb's copy carries only in-frame clones and drops some. The repertoire consists of 300,000 to 350,000 clones, with around 89% occurring once and the leading ten covering 5%. The CDR3 runs 14 residues. J lost 6 bases, V lost 5 bases, and 6 bases had no gene match. In germline, CDR1 is LNHDA, CDR2 SQIVND (reference sequence). The treatment was: some 20 received Ad26.COV2.S at low or high dose, single or two shots; about 5 received placebo; per-sample allocation not given. Day 63 after the first vaccine or placebo injection was the time point for sampling.

The chain recombines TRBV19 with TRBJ2-1; 8 nucleotides match TRBD1. The sequenced sample was peripheral blood, obtained in a trial of Ad26.COV2.S vaccine versus placebo. This TCR derives from a person between 18 and 60 years old who received the Ad26.COV2.S COVID-19 vaccine or a placebo. CDR3 in amino acids: CASSSQTGANEQFF. The CDR3 DNA follows: TGTGCCAGTAGTTCCCAGACAGGGGCCAATGAGCAGTTCTTC.